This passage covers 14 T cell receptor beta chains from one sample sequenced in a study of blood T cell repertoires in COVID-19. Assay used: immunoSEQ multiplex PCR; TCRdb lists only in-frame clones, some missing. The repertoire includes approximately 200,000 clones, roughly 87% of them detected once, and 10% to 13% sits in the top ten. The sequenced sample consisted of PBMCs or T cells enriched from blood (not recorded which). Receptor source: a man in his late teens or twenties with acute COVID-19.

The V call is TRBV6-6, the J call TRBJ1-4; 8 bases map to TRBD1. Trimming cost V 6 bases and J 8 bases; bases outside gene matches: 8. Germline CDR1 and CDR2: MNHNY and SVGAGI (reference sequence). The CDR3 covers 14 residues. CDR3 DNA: TGTGCCAGCAGACCTGGACAGGGAGGGGAAAAACTGTTTTTT. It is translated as CASRPGQGGEKLFF.

CDR3 sequence reads: CASSHPAGGHNEQFF. The CDR3 DNA reads as TGTGCCAGCAGCCACCCAGCGGGAGGCCACAATGAGCAGTTCTTC. The rearrangement links TRBV7-9 to TRBJ2-1; 9 bases map to TRBD2. The CDR3 is 15 residues long. V shed 5 bases and J 5 bases; nucleotides not matched to a gene: 7. Germline V gene data show CDR1 as SEHNR and CDR2 as FQNEAQ (reference sequence).

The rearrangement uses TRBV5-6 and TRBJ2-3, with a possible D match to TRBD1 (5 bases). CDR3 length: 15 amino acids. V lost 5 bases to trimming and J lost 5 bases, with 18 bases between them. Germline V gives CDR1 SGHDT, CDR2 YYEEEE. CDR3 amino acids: CASRSWGLAKDTQYF. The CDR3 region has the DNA TGTGCCAGCAGATCTTGGGGCCTCGCAAAAGATACGCAGTATTTT.

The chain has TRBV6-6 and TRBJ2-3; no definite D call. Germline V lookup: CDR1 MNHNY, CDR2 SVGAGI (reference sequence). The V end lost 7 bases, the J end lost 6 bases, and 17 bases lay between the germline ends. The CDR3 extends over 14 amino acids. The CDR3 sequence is CASTPRNDWDTQYF. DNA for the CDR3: TGTGCCAGCACACCCAGGAATGATTGGGATACGCAGTATTTT.

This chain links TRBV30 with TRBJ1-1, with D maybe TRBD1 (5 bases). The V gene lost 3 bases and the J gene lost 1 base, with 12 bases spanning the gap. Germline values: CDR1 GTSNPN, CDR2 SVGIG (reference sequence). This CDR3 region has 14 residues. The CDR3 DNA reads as TGTGCCTGGAGCAAGCAGGGCGGGAACACTGAAGCTTTCTTT. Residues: CAWSKQGGNTEAFF.

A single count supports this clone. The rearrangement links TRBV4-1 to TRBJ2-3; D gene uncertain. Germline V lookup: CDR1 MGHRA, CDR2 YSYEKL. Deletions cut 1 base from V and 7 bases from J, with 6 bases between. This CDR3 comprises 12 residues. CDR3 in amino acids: CASSQALHTQYF. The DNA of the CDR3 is TGCGCCAGCAGCCAAGCCCTCCATACGCAGTATTTT.

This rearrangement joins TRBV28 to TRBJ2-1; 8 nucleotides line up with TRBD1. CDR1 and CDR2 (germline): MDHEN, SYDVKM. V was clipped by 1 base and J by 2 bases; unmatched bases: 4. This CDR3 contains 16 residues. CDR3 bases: TGTGCCAGCAGTTTATACCAGGGGGCTACCTACAATGAGCAGTTCTTC. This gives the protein CASSLYQGATYNEQFF. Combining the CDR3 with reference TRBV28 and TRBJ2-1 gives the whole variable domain DVKVTQSSRYLVKRTGEKVFLECVQDMDHENMFWYRQDPGLGLRLIYFSYDVKMKEKGDIPEGYSVSREKKERFSLILESASTNQTSMYLCASSLYQGATYNEQFFGPGTRLTVL.

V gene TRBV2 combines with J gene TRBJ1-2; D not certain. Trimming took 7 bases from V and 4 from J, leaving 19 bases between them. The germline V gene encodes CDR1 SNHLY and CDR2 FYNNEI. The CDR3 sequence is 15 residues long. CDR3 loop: CASTTLEIRGYGYTF. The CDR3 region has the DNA TGTGCCAGCACGACTCTGGAGATCCGGGGCTATGGCTACACCTTC.

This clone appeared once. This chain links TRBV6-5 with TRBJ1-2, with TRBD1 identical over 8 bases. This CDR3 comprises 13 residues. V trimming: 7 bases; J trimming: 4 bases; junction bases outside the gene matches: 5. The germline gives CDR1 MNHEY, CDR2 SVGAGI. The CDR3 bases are TGTGCCAGCAAACCAACAGGGGGCTATGGCTACACCTTC. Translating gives CASKPTGGYGYTF.

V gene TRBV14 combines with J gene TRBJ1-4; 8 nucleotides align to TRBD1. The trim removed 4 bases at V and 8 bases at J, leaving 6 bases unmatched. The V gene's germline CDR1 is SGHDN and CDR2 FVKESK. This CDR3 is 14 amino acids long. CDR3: CASSPRGPSEKLFF. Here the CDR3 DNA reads TGTGCCAGCAGCCCCAGGGGGCCGTCAGAAAAACTGTTTTTT.

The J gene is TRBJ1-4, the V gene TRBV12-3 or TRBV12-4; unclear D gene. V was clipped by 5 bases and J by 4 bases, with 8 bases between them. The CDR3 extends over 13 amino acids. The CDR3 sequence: CASSLVLNEKLFF. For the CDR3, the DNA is TGTGCCAGCAGTCTAGTCCTTAATGAAAAACTGTTTTTT.

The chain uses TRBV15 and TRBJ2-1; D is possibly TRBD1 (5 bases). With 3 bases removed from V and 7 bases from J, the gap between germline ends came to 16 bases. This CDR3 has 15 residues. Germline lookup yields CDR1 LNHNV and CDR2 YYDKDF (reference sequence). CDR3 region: CATSSATLGQNEQFF. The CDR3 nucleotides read TGTGCCACCAGCAGTGCCACCCTCGGACAAAATGAGCAGTTCTTC.

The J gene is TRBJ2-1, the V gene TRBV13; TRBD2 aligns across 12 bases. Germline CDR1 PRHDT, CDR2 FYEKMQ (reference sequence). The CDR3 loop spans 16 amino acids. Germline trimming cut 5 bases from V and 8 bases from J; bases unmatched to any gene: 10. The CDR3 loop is CASSLQRLAGEDEQFF. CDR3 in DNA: TGTGCCAGCAGCCTCCAGAGACTAGCGGGAGAGGATGAGCAGTTCTTC.

CDR3 nucleotides: TGTGCCTGGAGTCTAGGGGACACTGAAGCTTTCTTT. It translates to CAWSLGDTEAFF. The genes are TRBV30 and TRBJ1-1; weak D call: TRBD1 (5 bases). Germline values: CDR1 GTSNPN, CDR2 SVGIG (reference sequence). This CDR3 has 12 amino acids. Trimming stripped 2 bases from V and 3 bases from J, with 7 bases between.